Presented here are 4 T cell receptor beta chains from one specimen sequenced in a study of blood T cells in healthy people across ages. A second PCR, run for about 7 to 12 cycles, used a sample-barcoded 5' primer plus a J-beta primer mix. TCRdb analysed the 5' RACE reads with MiXCR anew, one entry per CDR3 protein. The table has 1.5 million to 2 million distinct CDR3 sequences, roughly 43% seen once; the top ten hold more than 20%. The sequenced sample consisted of blood. These receptors were obtained from a human donor in good health.

CDR3 loop: CASSQAVTGGQPQHF. The CDR3 nucleotides read TGTGCCAGCAGCCAAGCCGTCACCGGGGGTCAGCCCCAGCATTTT. The J gene is TRBJ1-5, the V gene TRBV4-2; D may be TRBD1 (5 bases). V was clipped by 1 base and J by 6 bases, with 13 bases between them. Germline values: CDR1 LGHNA, CDR2 YNFKEQ. This CDR3 spans 15 amino acids.

V gene TRBV12-3 or TRBV12-4 combines with J gene TRBJ2-3; D uncertain. The ends were cut back, 3 bases at V and 6 bases at J, with 10 bases in the middle. The CDR3 length is 13 residues. The CDR3 DNA follows: TGTGCCAGCAGTTTTGCTCAGTGGGATACGCAGTATTTT. Encoded protein: CASSFAQWDTQYF.

This chain's CDR3 is CASSYLDGFSYNEQYF. CDR3 nucleotides: TGCGCCAGCAGCTACCTTGACGGGTTCTCCTACAATGAGCAGTACTTC. The chain joins TRBV5-1 to TRBJ2-4; no firm D call. The V gene's germline CDR1 is SGHRS and CDR2 YFSETQ. CDR3 length equals 16 residues. Trimming pared 3 bases from V and 13 bases from J, leaving 26 bases between.

The J gene is TRBJ2-4, the V gene TRBV28, with TRBD1 as a possible D gene (6 bases). The DNA end is more similar to TRBJ2-7, so the J call may be wrong. There are 15 residues in the CDR3. CDR1 is MDHEN, CDR2 SYDVKM, per germline. The DNA of the CDR3 is TGTGCCAGCAGTTCCGGACAGTCGGGCTCCTACGAGCAGTACTTC. It codes for CASSSGQSGSYEQYF.